This TCR beta chain came from a study of molecular identifiers for immune sequencing clone quantification. Findings and caveats of the study: Spiked Jurkat TCR RNA from one cell was reportedly detectable among around 960,000 naive cells. Highly expanded clones may be undercounted when identical TCR molecules share barcodes.

This clonotype was seen many times. Its antigen is unidentified. For bulk TCR libraries, previously described methods and listed TCR primers were used. A single record per CDR3 protein comes from TCRdb applying MiXCR to the PCR reads. The sample consists of hundreds of thousands of distinct CDR3 sequences, about 22% of them appearing once. In germline, CDR1 is LNHDA, CDR2 SQIVND (reference sequence). The CDR3 covers 13 residues. The junction had 4 bases not matched to a gene; V was cut back by 6 bases and J by 3 bases. The authors gated naive CD8 T cells as CD8+CD4-CCR7+CD45RA+ for sorting. The sample consisted of naive CD8+ T cells from blood, with Jurkat cell RNA spiked in. Regarding subset: FACS-sorted CD8+CD4-CCR7+CD45RA+ naive T cells. The chain employs TRBV19 and TRBJ2-7; TRBD2 aligns across 8 bases. This TCR came from a human donor in good health. Some libraries in this study had Jurkat cell RNA spiked in. The CDR3 protein is CASRRGGFYEQYF. CDR3 nucleotides: TGTGCCAGTAGGCGCGGGGGGTTCTACGAGCAGTACTTC.